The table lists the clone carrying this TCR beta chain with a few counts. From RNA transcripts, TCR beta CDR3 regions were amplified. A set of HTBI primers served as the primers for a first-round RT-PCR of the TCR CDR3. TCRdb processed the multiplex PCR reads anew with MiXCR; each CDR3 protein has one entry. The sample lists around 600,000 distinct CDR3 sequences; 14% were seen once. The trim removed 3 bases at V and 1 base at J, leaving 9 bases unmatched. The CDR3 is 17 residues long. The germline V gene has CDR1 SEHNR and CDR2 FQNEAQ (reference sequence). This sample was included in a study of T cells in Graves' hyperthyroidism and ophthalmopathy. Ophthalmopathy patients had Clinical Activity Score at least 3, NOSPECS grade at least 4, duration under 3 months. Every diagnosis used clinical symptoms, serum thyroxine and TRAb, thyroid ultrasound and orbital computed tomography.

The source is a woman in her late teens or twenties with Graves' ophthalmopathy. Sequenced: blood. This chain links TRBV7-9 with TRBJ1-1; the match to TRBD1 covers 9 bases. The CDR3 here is CASSFGGTGGANTEAFF. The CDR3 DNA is TGTGCCAGCAGCTTCGGGGGAACAGGGGGCGCGAACACTGAAGCTTTCTTT.